This T cell receptor beta chain was identified in a study of vaccination and CD4 T cells after COVID-19 (dated by TCRdb to between 2021 and 2024). General notes on the study: Six males and four females were included in the convalescent cohort, with two Hispanic individuals, seven Caucasians, two Asians and one multiracial person represented. Each participant got two doses of either the Pfizer-BioNTech BNT162b2 vaccine (n=8) or the Moderna mRNA-1273 vaccine (n=2). Post-COVID blood samples from convalescent patients were collected a median of around 100 days after diagnosis, with a range of roughly 30 to 161 days. Post-vaccine blood samples were obtained a median of roughly 75 days after the second vaccine dose, with a range of about 13 to 250 days. For stimulating the cultures, overlapping spike peptide pools were used, derived from SARS-CoV-2 as well as from the common cold coronaviruses HCoV-NL63, HCoV-OC43 and HCoV-229E. Control cultures received a CEFX viral epitope pool as the positive control, an HIV-1 Nef peptide pool as the negative control, or no peptide. In around 10 COVID-19 convalescent patients and a handful of infection-naive healthy vaccine recipients, researchers compared the spike-specific CD4+ TCR repertoire from before mRNA vaccination with the repertoire from after. What the research found in general, with its limitations: In convalescent patients, a median around 86% of post-vaccine SARS-CoV-2-reactive clones were detected only after vaccination, suggesting vaccine-specific priming. The median count of SARS-CoV-2-reactive clonotypes went up from approximately 22 after infection to a few dozen after vaccination, although the change was not significant. Only a relatively small number of convalescent patients were included in the study, and early timepoints following natural infection were not analyzed. In convalescent patients, nearly all vaccine-specific clones (304 of 307) were found to be mono-reactive for SARS-CoV-2 spike rather than cross-reactive with common cold coronaviruses.

Libraries were made using PCR. At the Johns Hopkins FTIC core, DNA from the cultured CD4+ T cells underwent TCR sequencing with the Oncomine TCR Beta short-read assay. The QIAamp micro DNA kit was used to extract genomic DNA from the cultured CD4+ T cells. The Oncomine TCR Beta libraries from cultured CD4+ T cells were pooled using unique dual indexes and then sequenced on an Illumina iSeq 100. The study's processing was this. Non-productive sequences were removed, and CDR3s that did not start with C, did not end with F or W, or were shorter than 7 amino acids were discarded. Antigen-specific clonotypes were identified using the MANAFEST web application through comparison of peptide-stimulated wells with reference and other culture wells. An FDR below 0.05, an odds ratio above 5, and a productive frequency above 0.1% in at least two of three replicate wells were required for clones to be considered positive. Clonotypes that were significantly expanded in both SARS-CoV-2 spike wells and at least one common cold coronavirus spike condition were defined as cross-reactive. Similarity between CDR3 sequences was evaluated in R version 3.6.1 using Levenshtein distances (stringdist) and unrooted phylogenetic trees (ape). The public reads were reanalyzed by TCRdb: fastp trimming at Q25, MiXCR alignment, in-frame beta chains only. All rows with the same CDR3 protein become a single entry with the most common DNA and genes. The V and J calls reflect TCRdb's pipeline rather than the authors' work. The sample has under 25,000 distinct CDR3 sequences on record, approximately 80% of them singletons. The top ten hold about a sixth of the sample.

As to this clonotype: The clone's antigen remains unknown. Base qualities are not provided; no much larger clone lies one nucleotide away.

In the germline V gene, CDR1 corresponds to MDHEN and CDR2 to SYDVKM. Cut back by 6 bases and 3 bases, the V and J ends lie 14 bases apart. The CDR3 spans 14 residues, from the cysteine through the phenylalanine. The DNA shown is the 42-base CDR3, in frame from base 1. The treatment or condition label here, explained by the study, means: approximately 9-day PBMC culture with coronavirus spike peptide pools or control peptides (ViraFEST assay). The ViraFEST assay, used in the study, expanded antigen-specific T cells with peptide pools and then identified the expanded clonotypes through TCR sequencing. Negative nucleocapsid antibody tests taken both before and after vaccination confirmed that the healthy vaccine recipients had no prior SARS-CoV-2 infection. Roughly 2.1 million PBMCs per well were cultured in IMDM with approximately 4.9% human AB serum and approximately 9.1 IU/ml IL-2, plus 10 ug/ml peptide pools. On days 3 and 7, half of the culture medium was replaced with fresh IL-2-containing medium. CD4+ T cells were isolated after about nine days of culture through negative selection using the EasySep CD4+ T cell isolation kit. Ficoll-Paque Plus gradient centrifugation was used to isolate PBMCs from whole blood, and the isolated PBMCs were then either used fresh or cryopreserved at -140C. In general, triplicate wells were set up for every culture condition.

The input for sequencing was CD4+ T cells from blood, cultured in vitro, taken after SARS-CoV-2 vaccination. The rearranged chain carries TRBV28 and TRBJ1-1; the D gene is perhaps TRBD1, on 6 matching bases. This clonotype was sampled from a human donor who received a COVID-19 vaccine. The bases are TGTGCCAGCAGGGGGGGCGGTTCGTACACTGAAGCTTTCTTT. This gives the protein CASRGGGSYTEAFF.